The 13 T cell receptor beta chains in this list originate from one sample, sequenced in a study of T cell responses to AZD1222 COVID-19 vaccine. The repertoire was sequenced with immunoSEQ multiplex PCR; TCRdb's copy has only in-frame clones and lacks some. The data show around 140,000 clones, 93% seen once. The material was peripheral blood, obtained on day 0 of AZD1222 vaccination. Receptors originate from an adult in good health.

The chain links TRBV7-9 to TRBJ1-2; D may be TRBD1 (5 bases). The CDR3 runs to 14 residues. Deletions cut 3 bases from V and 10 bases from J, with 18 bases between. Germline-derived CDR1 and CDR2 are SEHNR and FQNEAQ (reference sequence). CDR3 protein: CASSFVEQRGNYTF. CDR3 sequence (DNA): TGTGCCAGCAGCTTCGTCGAACAGAGGGGAAACTACACCTTC.

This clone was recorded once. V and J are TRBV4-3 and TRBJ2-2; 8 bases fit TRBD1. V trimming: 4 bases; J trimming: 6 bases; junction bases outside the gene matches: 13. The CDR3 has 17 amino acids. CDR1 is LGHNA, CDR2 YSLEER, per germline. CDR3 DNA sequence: TGCGCCAGCAGCCCGTATGGCACAGGGGGTTTGGCCGGGGAGCTGTTTTTT. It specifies CASSPYGTGGLAGELFF.

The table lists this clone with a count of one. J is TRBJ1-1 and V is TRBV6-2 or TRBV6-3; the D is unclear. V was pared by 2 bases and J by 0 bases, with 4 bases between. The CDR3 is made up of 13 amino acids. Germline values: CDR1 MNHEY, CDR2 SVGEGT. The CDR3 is CASSYALNTEAFF. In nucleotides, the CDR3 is TGTGCCAGCAGTTACGCGTTGAACACTGAAGCTTTCTTT.

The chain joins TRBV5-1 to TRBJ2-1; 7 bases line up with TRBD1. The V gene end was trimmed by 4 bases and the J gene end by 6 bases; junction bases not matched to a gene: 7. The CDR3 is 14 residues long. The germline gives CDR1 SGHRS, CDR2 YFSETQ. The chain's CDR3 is CASSAQDRRNEQFF. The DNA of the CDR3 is TGCGCCAGCAGCGCCCAGGACAGGCGCAATGAGCAGTTCTTC.

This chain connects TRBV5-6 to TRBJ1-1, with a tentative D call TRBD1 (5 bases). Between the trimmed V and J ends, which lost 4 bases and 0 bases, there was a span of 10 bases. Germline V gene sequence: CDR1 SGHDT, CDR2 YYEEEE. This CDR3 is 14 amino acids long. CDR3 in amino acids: CASSPGPMNTEAFF. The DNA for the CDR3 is TGTGCCAGCAGCCCGGGGCCTATGAACACTGAAGCTTTCTTT.

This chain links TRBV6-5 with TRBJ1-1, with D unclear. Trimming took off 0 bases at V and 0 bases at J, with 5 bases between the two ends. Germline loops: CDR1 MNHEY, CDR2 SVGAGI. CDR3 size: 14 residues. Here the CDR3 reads CASSYSNVNTEAFF. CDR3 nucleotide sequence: TGTGCCAGCAGTTACTCGAATGTGAACACTGAAGCTTTCTTT.

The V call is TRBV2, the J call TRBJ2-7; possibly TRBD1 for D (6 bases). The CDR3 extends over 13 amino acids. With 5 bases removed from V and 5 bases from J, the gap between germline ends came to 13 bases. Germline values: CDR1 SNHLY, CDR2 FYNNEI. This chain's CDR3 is CASSSPGGHEQYF. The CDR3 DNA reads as TGTGCCAGCAGTTCGCCTGGGGGCCACGAGCAGTACTTC.

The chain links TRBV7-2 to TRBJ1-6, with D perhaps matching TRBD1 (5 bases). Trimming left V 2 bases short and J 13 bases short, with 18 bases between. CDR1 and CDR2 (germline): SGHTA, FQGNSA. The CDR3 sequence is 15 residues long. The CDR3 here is CASSLSQRAGGPLHF. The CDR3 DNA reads TGTGCCAGCAGCTTATCCCAACGGGCCGGGGGGCCCCTCCACTTT.

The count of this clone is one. The CDR3 DNA is TGTGCCAGCTCATCCCGGGACAGGTCACCCCTCCACTTT. It specifies CASSSRDRSPLHF. V gene TRBV18 combines with J gene TRBJ1-6; TRBD1 agrees at 8 bases. Germline CDR1 KGHSH, CDR2 LQKENI. The CDR3 runs to 13 residues. The ends lost 5 bases at V and 10 bases at J; junction bases unmatched: 4.

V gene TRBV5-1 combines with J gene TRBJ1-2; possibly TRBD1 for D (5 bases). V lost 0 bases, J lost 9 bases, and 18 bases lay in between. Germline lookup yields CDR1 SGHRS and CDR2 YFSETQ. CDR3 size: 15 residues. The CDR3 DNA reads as TGCGCCAGCAGCTTGGGGGGGAATTATGCCGTTAGCTACACCTTC. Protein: CASSLGGNYAVSYTF.

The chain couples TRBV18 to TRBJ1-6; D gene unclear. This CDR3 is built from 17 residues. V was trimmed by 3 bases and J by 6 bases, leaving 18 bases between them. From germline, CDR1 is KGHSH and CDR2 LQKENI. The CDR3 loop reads CASSPRGGSLGNSPLHF. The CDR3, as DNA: TGTGCCAGCTCACCCCGGGGTGGTAGTCTCGGTAATTCACCCCTCCACTTT.

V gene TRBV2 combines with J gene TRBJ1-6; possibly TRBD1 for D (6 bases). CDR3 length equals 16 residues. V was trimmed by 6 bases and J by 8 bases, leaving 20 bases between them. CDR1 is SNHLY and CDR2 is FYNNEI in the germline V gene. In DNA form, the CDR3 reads TGTGCCAGCAGCAGCCAAGGGGGGTCGCTTCATTCACCCCTCCACTTT. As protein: CASSSQGGSLHSPLHF.

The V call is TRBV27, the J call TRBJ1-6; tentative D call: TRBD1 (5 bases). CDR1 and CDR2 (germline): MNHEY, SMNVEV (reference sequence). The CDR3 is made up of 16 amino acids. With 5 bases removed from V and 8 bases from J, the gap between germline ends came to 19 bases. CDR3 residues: CASSPTPGRRDSPLHF. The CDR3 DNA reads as TGTGCCAGCAGTCCCACTCCGGGACGGCGAGATTCACCCCTCCACTTT.